The 16 T cell receptor beta chains below all came from one sample that was sequenced in a study of Ad26.COV2.S vaccination and SARS-CoV-2 variants. This table comes from immunoSEQ multiplex PCR, and its TCRdb copy is limited to in-frame clones, with some not included. The sample consists of about 350,000 clones, 92% of them appearing once. The source was peripheral blood, collected after recovery from COVID-19. The receptors were gathered from a human donor who had recovered from COVID-19.

Only a few counts were recorded for this clone. The chain employs TRBV6-1 and TRBJ2-7; D gene uncertain. Trimming shortened V by 2 bases and J by 4 bases, and 6 bases separated the two germline ends. This CDR3 has 12 amino acids. Germline V CDR1 and CDR2: MNHNS, SASEGT. The CDR3 DNA follows: TGTGCCAGCAGTGAATACTCGTACGAGCAGTACTTC. It specifies CASSEYSYEQYF.

The rearrangement uses TRBV11-2 and TRBJ2-3, with TRBD1 identical over 11 bases. The CDR3 sequence is 15 residues long. V lost 5 bases, J lost 3 bases, and 4 bases stayed unmatched. Looked up from germline, CDR1 is SGHAT and CDR2 is FQNNGV. CDR3 in amino acids: CASSLGTGGTDTQYF. The CDR3 DNA sequence: TGTGCCAGCAGCCTAGGGACAGGGGGGACAGATACGCAGTATTTT.

The rearrangement joins TRBV3-1 (or the pseudogene TRBV3-2) to TRBJ2-1; D perhaps matches TRBD2 (5 bases). CDR1 LGHDT and CDR2 YNNKEL come from the germline V gene (reference sequence). The CDR3 is 16 residues long. V shed 6 bases and J shed 0 bases, with 15 bases lying between them. The CDR3 reads CASRPTYGGSYNEQFF. CDR3 sequence (DNA): TGTGCCAGCAGACCGACCTACGGAGGCTCCTACAATGAGCAGTTCTTC.

The chain links TRBV9 to TRBJ1-1; D may be TRBD1 (6 bases). This CDR3 has 15 amino acids. CDR1 is SGDLS and CDR2 is YYNGEE in the germline V gene. The V end was cut by 0 bases, the J end by 7 bases, with 16 bases between. CDR3 DNA: TGTGCCAGCAGCGTAGTCGGGCTGGGGGCGAGTGAAGCTTTCTTT. Translating it yields CASSVVGLGASEAFF.

This rearrangement joins TRBV10-2 to TRBJ1-4, with a possible D match to TRBD1 (5 bases). V was shortened by 7 bases and J by 7 bases, with 16 bases between the two germline ends. The CDR3 is 14 amino acids. Germline V lookup: CDR1 WSHSY, CDR2 SAAADI. CDR3 amino acids: CASTQTRGREKLFF. CDR3 DNA: TGCGCCAGCACCCAGACCCGGGGACGTGAAAAACTGTTTTTT.

The chain couples TRBV15 to TRBJ1-6; TRBD1 is a possible D gene (5 bases). CDR1 and CDR2 (germline): LNHNV, YYDKDF (reference sequence). V lost 1 base, J lost 0 bases, and 7 bases lay in between. This CDR3 contains 16 residues. DNA of the CDR3: TGTGCCACCAGCAGAGGACAGAGCTCCTATAATTCACCCCTCCACTTT. Translation gives CATSRGQSSYNSPLHF.

The rearrangement joins TRBV12-3 or TRBV12-4 to TRBJ2-1; 8 bases agree with TRBD1. The CDR3 length is 13 residues. V dropped 7 bases and J dropped 5; count of bases not matched to a gene: 4. CDR3 bases: TGTGCCAGCAACCCGGACAGGGACAATGAGCAGTTCTTC. Protein product: CASNPDRDNEQFF.

This clone was detected a few times. CDR3 sequence reads: CASAPVPSRADNQPQHF. CDR3 DNA sequence: TGCGCCAGCGCCCCAGTTCCATCCCGGGCTGACAATCAGCCCCAGCATTTT. This chain connects TRBV10-1 to TRBJ1-5; D unclear. V was trimmed by 8 bases and J by 3 bases, leaving 23 bases between them. Germline CDR1 reads WNHNN; CDR2 reads SYGVQD (reference sequence). This CDR3 is built from 17 residues.

The chain's CDR3 is CASSLDRTNYEQYF. The CDR3, as DNA: TGCGCCAGCAGCTTGGACAGAACTAACTACGAGCAGTACTTC. This rearrangement joins TRBV5-1 to TRBJ2-7; no firm D call. V lost 0 bases to trimming and J lost 3 bases, with 10 bases between them. CDR3 size: 14 residues. Germline CDR1 reads SGHRS; CDR2 reads YFSETQ. Variable domain in full (rest from reference TRBV5-1 and TRBJ2-7): KAGVTQTPRYLIKTRGQQVTLSCSPISGHRSVSWYQQTPGQGLQFLFEYFSETQRNKGNFPGRFSGRQFSNSRSEMNVSTLELGDSALYLCASSLDRTNYEQYFGPGTRLTVT.

This chain uses TRBV10-2 with TRBJ2-7, with D perhaps TRBD2 (6 bases). The V end was cut by 2 bases, the J end by 3 bases, with 8 bases between. This CDR3 has 13 amino acids. Germline loops: CDR1 WSHSY, CDR2 SAAADI. CDR3 nucleotide sequence: TGCGCCAGCAGTGAGAAGGGACTCTACGAGCAGTACTTC. It yields the protein CASSEKGLYEQYF.

The chain recombines TRBV4-2 with TRBJ1-3; D remains ambiguous. The ends were cut back, 0 bases at V and 0 bases at J, with 6 bases in the middle. The length of the CDR3 is 15 residues. CDR1 is LGHNA, CDR2 YNFKEQ, per germline. The CDR3 nucleotides read TGTGCCAGCAGCCAAGAAGGGAGCTCTGGAAACACCATATATTTT. Protein sequence: CASSQEGSSGNTIYF.

The rearrangement joins TRBV3-1 (or the pseudogene TRBV3-2) to TRBJ2-7; 10 bases map to TRBD2. Germline trimming cut 9 bases from V and 0 bases from J; bases unmatched to any gene: 2. The CDR3 runs 13 residues. In germline, CDR1 is LGHDT, CDR2 YNNKEL (reference sequence). CDR3 nucleotides: TGTGCCAGTCGGACTAGCGGCTCCTACGAGCAGTACTTC. Protein sequence: CASRTSGSYEQYF.

The chain couples TRBV5-6 to TRBJ2-5, with 8 bases that match TRBD2. The CDR3 runs 15 residues. V was pared by 3 bases and J by 6 bases, with 10 bases of the junction left unmatched. Germline-derived CDR1 and CDR2 are SGHDT and YYEEEE. For the CDR3, the DNA is TGTGCCAGCAGCTCTTATGCGGGGGGCTTCCAGACCCAGTACTTC. It yields the protein CASSSYAGGFQTQYF.

CDR3 DNA: TGTGCCAGCAGCCTCGGATGGGGGAACATTCAGTACTTC. The encoded protein is CASSLGWGNIQYF. The chain joins TRBV11-3 to TRBJ2-4, with D perhaps assigned TRBD1 or TRBD2 (5 bases each). The CDR3 loop spans 13 amino acids. V was clipped by 5 bases and J by 7 bases, with 12 bases between them. Germline-derived CDR1 and CDR2 are SGHNT and YENEEA.

The rearrangement joins TRBV5-4 to TRBJ2-1; the D is unclear. CDR3 length: 11 amino acids. V lost 6 bases, J lost 10 bases, and 11 bases lay in between. CDR1 is SGHNT and CDR2 is YYREEE in the germline V gene (reference sequence). The CDR3 nucleotides read TGTGCCAGCATCAGCCCCCAAGAGCAGTTCTTC. Residues: CASISPQEQFF. Full variable domain (rest looked up from reference TRBV5-4 and TRBJ2-1): ETGVTQSPTHLIKTRGQQVTLRCSSQSGHNTVSWYQQALGQGPQFIFQYYREEENGRGNFPPRFSGLQFPNYSSELNVNALELDDSALYLCASISPQEQFFGPGTRLTVL.

In its sample, this clone was seen a few times. V gene TRBV6-5 combines with J gene TRBJ1-6, with D perhaps matching TRBD1 (5 bases). This CDR3 contains 15 residues. CDR1 MNHEY and CDR2 SVGAGI come from the germline V gene. V was shortened by 6 bases and J by 9 bases, with 18 bases between the two germline ends. The CDR3 region is CASRSGGSSGSPLHF. DNA for the CDR3: TGTGCCAGCAGATCTGGGGGATCGAGTGGTTCACCCCTCCACTTT.